Sequencing of this TCR beta chain was carried out in a study of blood T cell repertoires in COVID-19. Whole-study context: Acute and convalescent COVID-19 samples came from the United States, Italy and Spain. In each case, the material was cDNA or gDNA derived from T cells, B-cell-depleted T cells, or PBMCs.

CDR3 length: 14 amino acids. Trimming at V came to 5 bases and at J to 4 bases, leaving 6 bases not matched to a gene. Germline V CDR1 and CDR2: SGHDN, FVKESK. Original analysis: Amplifying reference gene primers gave estimates of nucleated cell counts. Libraries were prepared by immunoSEQ multiplex PCR; TCRdb keeps only in-frame clonotypes and omits some of them. D and trimming were read from the DNA, whereas the V and J calls and clone size are those reported in that table. In the table there are some 120,000 clones, almost 85% of which are singletons. The specimen sequenced was peripheral blood. This TCR came from a man aged 70 or older with active or convalescent COVID-19. The V and J genes are TRBV14 and TRBJ2-7, with TRBD1 identical over 9 bases. As DNA, the CDR3 is TGTGCCAGCAGCTCCGGGACAGGGCTATACGAGCAGTACTTC. Translated: CASSSGTGLYEQYF.